This T cell receptor (beta chain) was captured in a study of blood T cells in healthy people across ages. This CDR3 has 14 amino acids. Germline CDR1 reads MGHDK; CDR2 reads SYGVNS. The V and J ends lost 4 bases and 0 bases respectively, with 10 bases between them. Sample-barcoded 5' priming and a J-beta primer mix drove a second PCR of roughly 7 to 11 cycles. TCRdb re-called the 5' RACE reads with MiXCR, one entry per CDR3 protein. The data contain 850,000 to 1,000,000 distinct CDR3 sequences, just over 50% of them singletons. The V and J genes are TRBV25-1 and TRBJ2-7, with unresolved D. This receptor was obtained from a woman in her sixties or seventies in good health. Sequencing used blood. CDR3 DNA sequence: TGTGCCAGCAGTGCAAGAATTAGCTCCTACGAGCAGTACTTC. Its translation is CASSARISSYEQYF.